This T cell receptor beta chain was recovered during a study of T cell changes during pregnancy in multiple sclerosis. The CDR3 is 14 residues long. Trimming cost V 3 bases and J 0 bases, with 7 bases left between them. The germline V gene encodes CDR1 SGHTA and CDR2 FQGNSA. Using immunoSEQ multiplex PCR, the repertoire was profiled, and TCRdb retains in-frame clones only, with some absent. Found here are some 60,000 clones, 85% to 95% of them singletons; the top ten hold 3.6%. The sample here was peripheral blood, taken after pregnancy. This chain uses TRBV7-2 with TRBJ2-3, with D uncertain. This receptor was taken from a female donor in good health, enrolled as a control in a pregnancy study. CDR3 DNA: TGTGCCAGCAGCTTTGGCTTTAGCACAGATACGCAGTATTTT. Translating gives CASSFGFSTDTQYF.